The 6 T cell receptor beta chains below all came from one sample that was sequenced in a study of T cell changes during pregnancy in multiple sclerosis (dated 2019 in TCRdb). The method was the immunoSEQ multiplex PCR assay. Entries here come from immuneACCESS through TCRdb and include only in-frame sequences with V and J called. Some clones fail to appear in such tables; in the studies checked, an unresolved V gene covers under half of the shortfall, and the cause of the remainder is unknown. The sample data list tens of thousands of clones, and approximately 86% of these were observed just once. The ten largest clones add up to approximately 1.6% of the sample. This specimen was peripheral blood, taken in the first trimester of pregnancy. These receptors all stem from a female donor with multiple sclerosis, enrolled in a pregnancy study.

J is TRBJ1-5 and V is TRBV11-2, with 8 positions matching TRBD1. Per the germline V gene, CDR1 is SGHAT and CDR2 is FQNNGV. With V trimmed by 5 bases and J by 6 bases, 3 bases remained unmatched. The CDR3 loop spans 13 amino acids. CDR3 sequence: CASSPDRGQPQHF. The CDR3 nucleotides are TGTGCCAGCAGCCCCGACAGGGGTCAGCCCCAGCATTTT.

This sequence joins TRBV6-5 and TRBJ2-5; possibly TRBD2 for D (7 bases). CDR1 is MNHEY, CDR2 SVGAGI, per germline. With 3 bases removed from V and 2 bases from J, the gap between germline ends came to 13 bases. The CDR3 covers 15 residues. This CDR3 reads CASSYRSGTQETQYF. The CDR3 DNA sequence: TGTGCCAGCAGTTATAGGAGCGGGACACAAGAGACCCAGTACTTC.

V is TRBV6-4 and J is TRBJ1-6; possibly TRBD1 for D (5 bases). Germline V lookup: CDR1 MRHNA, CDR2 SNTAGT. The ends were cut back, 0 bases at V and 5 bases at J, with 5 bases in the middle. CDR3 length equals 14 residues. The CDR3 DNA reads as TGTGCCAGCAGTGACTCCAGGGATAATTCACCCCTCCACTTT. Amino acids: CASSDSRDNSPLHF.

DNA for the CDR3: TGTGCCTGGGGACACCTAAGAAACGAGCAGTACTTC. Translating gives CAWGHLRNEQYF. This sequence joins TRBV28 and TRBJ2-7, with D perhaps TRBD1 (6 bases). This CDR3 comprises 12 residues. The V end lost 11 bases, the J end lost 5 bases, and 16 bases lay between the germline ends. Germline-derived CDR1 and CDR2 are MDHEN and SYDVKM. The variable domain in full, with the rest retrieved from reference TRBV28 and TRBJ2-7, is DVKVTQSSRYLVKRTGEKVFLECVQDMDHENMFWYRQDPGLGLRLIYFSYDVKMKEKGDIPEGYSVSREKKERFSLILESASTNQTSMYLCAWGHLRNEQYFGPGTRLTVT.

The chain combines TRBV28 with TRBJ1-5, with TRBD1 matching over 8 bases. Per germline, CDR1 MDHEN and CDR2 SYDVKM. V was pared by 5 bases and J by 3 bases, with 12 bases of the junction left unmatched. This CDR3 is built from 17 residues. CDR3: CASSGGRDRLPNQPQHF. CDR3 DNA: TGTGCCAGCAGTGGGGGTCGGGACAGGTTACCCAATCAGCCCCAGCATTTT.

The gene calls are TRBV6-1 and TRBJ2-1; 14 bases are a match to TRBD2. V lost 3 bases, J lost 10 bases, and 8 bases stayed unmatched. Germline lookup yields CDR1 MNHNS and CDR2 SASEGT. The CDR3 extends over 16 amino acids. The CDR3 DNA sequence: TGTGCCAGCAGTGAGGCGGGACTAGCGGGAGCAGGCGAGCAGTTCTTC. Its protein product is CASSEAGLAGAGEQFF.